Detailed here is one TCR beta chain. The antigen it binds to is not known. No much larger clone exists at a distance of one base, and base qualities are not known. The data are from a study of CD8 T cells in Susac syndrome (dated 2019 in TCRdb). Looking at the study overall: Of the Susac syndrome patients who were sequenced, six had clinically active disease and fewer than ten were in clinical remission. At blood withdrawal, Susac syndrome patients were therapy-naive, treated with corticosteroids (with IVIg additionally given to some), or treated with IVIg alone. Whether CD8+ T cell activation and differentiation in Susac syndrome was antigen driven was tested using repertoire sequencing. Paper-wide results and their limitations: The TCR sequencing and HLA analysis was acknowledged to have included a relatively small number of individuals. The CD4+ T cell repertoire of patients with Susac syndrome showed no detectable clonal expansion.

Peripheral blood CD8+ and CD4+ T cells from healthy donors, Susac syndrome patients and multiple sclerosis patients were profiled by high-throughput TCR beta sequencing. Recently defined diagnostic criteria for definite or probable disease were met by the Susac syndrome patients. Bulk CD8+ and CD4+ T cells were purified by magnetic negative isolation, while CD8+ TEMRA cells were enriched using FACS. Blood was drawn into EDTA tubes, processed within 24 hours, and PBMCs were isolated by density gradient centrifugation. PBMCs intended for TCR sequencing were frozen in liquid nitrogen and were later thawed in a 37 degrees C water bath. The sorted or isolated CD4+, CD8+ and CD8+ TEMRA cells had a purity of 90% or higher. RNA was extracted with the RNeasy kit and roughly 0.5 to 1 ug was reverse transcribed using random hexamers. The immunoSEQ multiplex PCR assay, which covers 54 Vbeta and 13 Jbeta segments, was used to amplify TCR beta CDR3 regions. To correct PCR amplification bias, a synthetic template baseline was used for both primer optimization and computational correction. The authors' pipeline ran thus. Reads were assigned to V, D and J genes according to IMGT and analyzed in immunoSEQ Analyzer, with only productive sequences retained. Clonality was computed as one minus Shannon entropy normalized by log2 of the number of productive unique sequences. Public and private clones were assessed among the 100 most prevalent clones of each patient and control. A clone was defined as Susac-specific if it was absent from the healthy and MS cohorts, from over 1,000 published viral clones and from other ImmuneACCESS disease sequences. TCRdb cleaned the public reads at Q25 with fastp, built clones with MiXCR and kept in-frame beta chains. Rows are combined by CDR3 protein, so each entry shows the most common genes and DNA. The V and J calls were determined by TCRdb, not by the authors. The sample contains more than 85,000 distinct CDR3 sequences, about 94% of them found a single time. Roughly 0.3% of the sample comes from the top ten.

The junction shows trimming of 5 bases on V and 5 bases on J, and the gene matches do not reach 6 bases of it. The CDR3 numbers 16 residues from cysteine through phenylalanine. Of all the DNA, just the CDR3 is kept, 48 bases in frame from base 1. Looking up the germline V gene yields CDR1 SNHLY and CDR2 FYNNEI. The receptor comes from a human donor with Susac syndrome. Recombination joined TRBV2 with TRBJ2-3; 14 junctional bases match TRBD2. The specimen sequenced was CD4+ T cells from PBMCs. The bases are TGTGCCAGCAGTCGGACTAGCGGGGGGCTGGGAGATACGCAGTATTTT. It translates as CASSRTSGGLGDTQYF.